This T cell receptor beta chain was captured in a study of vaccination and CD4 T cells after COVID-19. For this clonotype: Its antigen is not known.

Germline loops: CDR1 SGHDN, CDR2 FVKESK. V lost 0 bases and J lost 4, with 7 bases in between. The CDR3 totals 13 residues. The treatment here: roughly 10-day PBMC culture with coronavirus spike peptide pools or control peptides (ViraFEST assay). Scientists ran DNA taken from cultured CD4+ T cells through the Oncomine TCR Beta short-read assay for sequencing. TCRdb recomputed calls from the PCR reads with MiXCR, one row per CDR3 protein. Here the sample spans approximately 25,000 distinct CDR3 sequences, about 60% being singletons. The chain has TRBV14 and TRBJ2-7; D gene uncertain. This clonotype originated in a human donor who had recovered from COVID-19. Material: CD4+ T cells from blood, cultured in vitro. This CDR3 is CASSQDLGYEQYF. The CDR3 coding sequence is TGTGCCAGCAGCCAAGATCTGGGTTACGAGCAGTACTTC.